This T cell receptor beta chain was found in a study of T-cell memory formation after mild COVID-19 (TCRdb year 2021). With regard to the full study: Most TCR sequence clusters were specific to one of the two donors. In a couple of donors, T-cell clones that expanded and contracted after mild COVID-19 were followed by sequencing TCRalpha and TCRbeta repertoires longitudinally. The cohort was made up of two young adult volunteers, one female and one male, who were previously healthy. What the authors observed across the whole study: Some responding clones were found in pre-infection memory, which suggests that pre-existing cross-reactive memory T cells took part in the SARS-CoV-2 response. The second-wave clones that peaked on day 37 were not confirmed to be SARS-CoV-2 specific. Clones that contracted from day 15 to 85 showed balanced CD4/CD8 phenotypes, whereas a second wave of clones that expanded from day 15 to 37 leaned towards CD4+. Only two mild cases were covered by the study, and larger cohorts that include severe cases with pre-infection samples were considered necessary. Contracting CD4+ clones turned up mainly in the CM and EM memory subsets, whereas EMRA was where CD8+ clones were enriched.

PBMCs were isolated by Ficoll-Paque density gradient centrifugation. The instrument was an Illumina NovaSeq 6000. cDNA libraries for TCRalpha and TCRbeta were prepared by 5'RACE using constant-segment primers, with sample barcodes and unique molecular identifiers added. RNA was extracted from every sample with Trizol reagent. The libraries were amplified in two PCR steps, and the second step added a second sample barcode and Illumina TruSeq adapters. Sequencing of libraries was performed on an Illumina NovaSeq with 2 x 150 bp paired-end reads. On the authors' methods: Reads were demultiplexed and collapsed into UMI-guided consensus sequences with migec v1.2.7. With mixcr v2.1.11, UMI consensuses were aligned to TRA and TRB V and J templates and assembled into clonotypes. A clonotype was counted as expanded or contracted only if both edgeR and NoisET called the change significant, with noise models trained on biological replicates. For edgeR calls, the thresholds were a false discovery rate-adjusted p below 0.01 and a log2 fold-change of 1. PCA with hierarchical clustering of max-normalized trajectories of the 1000 most abundant clonotypes was used as exploratory dynamics analysis. The CD4 or CD8 phenotype of responding clones was assigned using the separately sequenced CD4+ and CD8+ repertoires. The raw public data were reprocessed by TCRdb itself: fastp quality trimming at Q25, MiXCR clonotype calling, in-frame beta chains only. Records with the same CDR3 protein are collapsed into one entry carrying the most frequent genes and DNA. TCRdb's processing, not the study's, gives the V and J calls here. Counted in this sample were some 270,000 distinct CDR3 sequences; 15% of them appeared once. Approximately 2.1% of the sample belongs to the ten largest clones.

This clonotype has a handful of counts. Its recognized antigen is unknown. Base qualities are not at hand, and no much larger clone is one base apart. Between the V and J ends, shortened by 1 base and 3 bases respectively, the junction contains 5 bases. Measured from the cysteine to the phenylalanine, the CDR3 is 13 residues long. The entry retains the CDR3 DNA only, 39 bases that are in frame from base 1. CDR1 and CDR2, per the germline V gene, are SGHTS and YDEGEE. The TCR comes from an adult woman who had mild COVID-19 (a few samples of this study predate the infection). The sample titles of this study are shuffled in the database, so cell type and time point are left out; the donor was told from shared clones. Recombination connected TRBV5-8 to TRBJ1-5; the D gene identity is not certain. What was sequenced was PBMCs or a T cell subset sorted from them (not recorded which). The CDR3 protein sequence reads: CASSLQYNQPQHF. In nucleotide form, the sequence is TGTGCCAGCAGCTTGCAGTACAATCAGCCCCAGCATTTT.